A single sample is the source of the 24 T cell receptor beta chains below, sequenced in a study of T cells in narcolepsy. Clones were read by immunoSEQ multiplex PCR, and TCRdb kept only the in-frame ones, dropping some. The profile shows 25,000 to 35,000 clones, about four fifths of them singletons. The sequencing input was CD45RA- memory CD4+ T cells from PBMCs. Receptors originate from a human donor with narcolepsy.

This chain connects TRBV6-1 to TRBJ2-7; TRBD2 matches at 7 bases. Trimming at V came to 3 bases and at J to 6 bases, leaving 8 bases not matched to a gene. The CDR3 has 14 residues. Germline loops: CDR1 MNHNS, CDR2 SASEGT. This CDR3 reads CASSEAETGGEQYF. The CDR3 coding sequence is TGTGCCAGCAGTGAGGCCGAAACGGGAGGCGAGCAGTACTTC.

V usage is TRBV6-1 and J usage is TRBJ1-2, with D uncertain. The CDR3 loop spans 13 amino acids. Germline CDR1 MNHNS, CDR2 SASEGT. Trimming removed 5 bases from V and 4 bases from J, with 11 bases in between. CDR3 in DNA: TGTGCCAGCAGTCCGGACGGAACCTATGGCTACACCTTC. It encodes CASSPDGTYGYTF.

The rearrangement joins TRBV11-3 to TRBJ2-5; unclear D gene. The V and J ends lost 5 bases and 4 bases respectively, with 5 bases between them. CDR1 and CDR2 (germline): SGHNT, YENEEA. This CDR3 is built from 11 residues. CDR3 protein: CASSVGETQYF. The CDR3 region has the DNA TGTGCCAGCAGCGTAGGAGAGACCCAGTACTTC.

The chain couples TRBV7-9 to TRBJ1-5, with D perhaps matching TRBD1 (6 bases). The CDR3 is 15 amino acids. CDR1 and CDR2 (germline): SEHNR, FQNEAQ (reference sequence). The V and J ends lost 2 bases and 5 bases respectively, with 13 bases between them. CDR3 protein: CASSLWGAGDQPQHF. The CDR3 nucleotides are TGTGCCAGCAGCTTATGGGGGGCAGGCGATCAGCCCCAGCATTTT.

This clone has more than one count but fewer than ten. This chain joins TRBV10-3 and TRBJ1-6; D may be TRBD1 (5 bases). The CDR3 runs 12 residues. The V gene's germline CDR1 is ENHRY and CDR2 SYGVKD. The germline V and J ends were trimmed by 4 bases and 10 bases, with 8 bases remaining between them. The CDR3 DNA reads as TGTGCCATCAGTGTTGGGGACTCACCCCTCCACTTT. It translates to CAISVGDSPLHF.

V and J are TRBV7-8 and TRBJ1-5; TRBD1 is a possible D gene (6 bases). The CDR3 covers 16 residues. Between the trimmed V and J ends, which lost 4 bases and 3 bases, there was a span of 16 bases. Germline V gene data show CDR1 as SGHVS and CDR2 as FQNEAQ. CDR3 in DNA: TGTGCCAGCAGCTCGTCGGGGGGCGAAGCCAATCAGCCCCAGCATTTT. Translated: CASSSSGGEANQPQHF.

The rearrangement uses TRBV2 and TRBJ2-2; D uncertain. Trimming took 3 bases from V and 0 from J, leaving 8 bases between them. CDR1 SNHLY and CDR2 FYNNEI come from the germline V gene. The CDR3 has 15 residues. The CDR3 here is CASSDDGANTGELFF. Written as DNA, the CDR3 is TGTGCCAGCAGTGACGACGGCGCGAACACCGGGGAGCTGTTTTTT.

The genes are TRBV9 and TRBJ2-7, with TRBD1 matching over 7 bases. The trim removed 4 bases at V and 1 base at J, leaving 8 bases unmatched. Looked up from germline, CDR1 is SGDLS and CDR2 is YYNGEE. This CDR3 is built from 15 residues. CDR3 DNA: TGTGCCAGCAGCTTCGGACAGGAAATATCCTACGAGCAGTACTTC. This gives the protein CASSFGQEISYEQYF.

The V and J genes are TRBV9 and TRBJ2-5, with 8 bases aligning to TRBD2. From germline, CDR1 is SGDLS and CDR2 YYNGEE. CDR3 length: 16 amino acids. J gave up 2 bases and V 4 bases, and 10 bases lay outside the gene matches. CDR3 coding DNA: TGTGCCAGCAGCAAAGGGGTAGCGGGGCCGCAAGAGACCCAGTACTTC. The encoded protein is CASSKGVAGPQETQYF.

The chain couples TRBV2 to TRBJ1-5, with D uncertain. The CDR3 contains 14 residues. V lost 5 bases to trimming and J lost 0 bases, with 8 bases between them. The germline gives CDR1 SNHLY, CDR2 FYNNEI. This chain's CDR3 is CASSLMGSNQPQHF. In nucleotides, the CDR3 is TGTGCCAGCAGTTTGATGGGTAGCAATCAGCCCCAGCATTTT.

The CDR3 DNA sequence: TGTGCCAGCAGCAATACCTCTGAAAGCCGGGAGACTAATGAAAAACTGTTTTTT. It is translated as CASSNTSESRETNEKLFF. This chain joins TRBV21-1 and TRBJ1-4. TRBV21-1 is a pseudogene locus. The CDR3 totals 18 residues.

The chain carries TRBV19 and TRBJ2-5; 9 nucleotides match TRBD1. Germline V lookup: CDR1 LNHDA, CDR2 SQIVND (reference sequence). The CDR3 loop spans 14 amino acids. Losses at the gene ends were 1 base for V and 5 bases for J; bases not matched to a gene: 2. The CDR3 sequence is CASSIGGQGETQYF. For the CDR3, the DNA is TGTGCCAGTAGTATAGGAGGACAGGGGGAGACCCAGTACTTC.

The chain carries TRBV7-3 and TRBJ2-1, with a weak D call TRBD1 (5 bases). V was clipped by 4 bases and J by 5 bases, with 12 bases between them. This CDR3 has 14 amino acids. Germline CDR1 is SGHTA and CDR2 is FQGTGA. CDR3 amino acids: CASSSTGTNNEQFF. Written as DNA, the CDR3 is TGTGCCAGCAGCTCAACAGGTACTAACAATGAGCAGTTCTTC.

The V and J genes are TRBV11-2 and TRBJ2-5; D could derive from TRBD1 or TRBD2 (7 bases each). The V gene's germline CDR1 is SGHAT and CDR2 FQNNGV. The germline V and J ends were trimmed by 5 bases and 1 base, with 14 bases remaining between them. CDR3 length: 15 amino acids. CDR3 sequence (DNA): TGTGCCAGCAGCCGCCAGGGGGGGACCCAAGAGACCCAGTACTTC. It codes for CASSRQGGTQETQYF.

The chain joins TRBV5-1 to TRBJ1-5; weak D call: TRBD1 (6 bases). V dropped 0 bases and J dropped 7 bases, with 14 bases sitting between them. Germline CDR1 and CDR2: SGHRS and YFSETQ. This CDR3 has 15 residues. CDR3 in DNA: TGCGCCAGCAGCTTGGTGGGGGCCCCAGGACAGCCCCAGCATTTT. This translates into CASSLVGAPGQPQHF.

The CDR3 protein is CASSEVQRYTEAFF. The CDR3 nucleotides are TGTGCCAGCAGTGAAGTTCAGAGGTACACTGAAGCTTTCTTT. The J gene is TRBJ1-1, the V gene TRBV2; D not certain. The germline V and J ends were trimmed by 1 base and 3 bases, with 9 bases remaining between them. This CDR3 region has 14 residues. Germline CDR1 and CDR2: SNHLY and FYNNEI.

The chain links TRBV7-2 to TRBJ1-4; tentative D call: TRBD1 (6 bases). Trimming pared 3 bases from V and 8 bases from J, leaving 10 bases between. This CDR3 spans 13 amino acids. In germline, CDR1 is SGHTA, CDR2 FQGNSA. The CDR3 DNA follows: TGTGCCAGCAGCTTTTGGGACACGGAAAAACTGTTTTTT. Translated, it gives CASSFWDTEKLFF.

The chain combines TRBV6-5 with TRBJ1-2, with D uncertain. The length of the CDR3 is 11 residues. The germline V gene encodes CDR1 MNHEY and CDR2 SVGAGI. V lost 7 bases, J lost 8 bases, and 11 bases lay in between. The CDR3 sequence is CASNQGRGYTF. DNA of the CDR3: TGTGCCAGCAACCAAGGGAGGGGCTACACCTTC.

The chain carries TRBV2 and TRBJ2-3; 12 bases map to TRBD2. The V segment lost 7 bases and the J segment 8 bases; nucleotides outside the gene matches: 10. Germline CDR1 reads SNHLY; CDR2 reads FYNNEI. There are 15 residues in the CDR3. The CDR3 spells CASTEGLAGVPTQYF. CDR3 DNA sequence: TGTGCCAGCACCGAGGGACTAGCGGGCGTACCTACGCAGTATTTT.

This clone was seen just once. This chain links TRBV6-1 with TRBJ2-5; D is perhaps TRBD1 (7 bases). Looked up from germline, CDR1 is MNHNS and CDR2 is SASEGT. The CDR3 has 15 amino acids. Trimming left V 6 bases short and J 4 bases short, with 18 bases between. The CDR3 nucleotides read TGTGCCAGCAGGCCCGGGACTCAGGGGGGAGAGACCCAGTACTTC. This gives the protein CASRPGTQGGETQYF.

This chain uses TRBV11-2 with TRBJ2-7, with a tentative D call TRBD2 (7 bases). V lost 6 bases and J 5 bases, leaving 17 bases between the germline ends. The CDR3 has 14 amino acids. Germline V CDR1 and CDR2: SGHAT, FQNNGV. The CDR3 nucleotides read TGTGCCAGCAGTTGGGGGGGCCGTACCCACGAGCAGTACTTC. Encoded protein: CASSWGGRTHEQYF.

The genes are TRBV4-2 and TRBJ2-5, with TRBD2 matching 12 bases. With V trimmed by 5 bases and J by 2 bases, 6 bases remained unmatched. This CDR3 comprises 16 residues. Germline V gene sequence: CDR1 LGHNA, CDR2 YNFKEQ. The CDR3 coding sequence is TGTGCCAGCAGCTCGCGACTAGCGGGGGAACAAGAGACCCAGTACTTC. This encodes CASSSRLAGEQETQYF.

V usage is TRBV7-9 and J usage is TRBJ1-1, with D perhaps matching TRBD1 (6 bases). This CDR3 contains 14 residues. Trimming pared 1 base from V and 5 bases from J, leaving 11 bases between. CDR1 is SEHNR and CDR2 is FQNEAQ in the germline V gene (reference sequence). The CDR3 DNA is TGTGCCAGCAGCTTAGGTCAGGGGCTTACTGAAGCTTTCTTT. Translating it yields CASSLGQGLTEAFF.

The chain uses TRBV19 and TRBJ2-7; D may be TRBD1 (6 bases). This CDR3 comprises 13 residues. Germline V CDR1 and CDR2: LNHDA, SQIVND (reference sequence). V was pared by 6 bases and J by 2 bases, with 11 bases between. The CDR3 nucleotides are TGTGCCAGTAGCCCGGGACATCCCTACGAGCAGTACTTC. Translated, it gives CASSPGHPYEQYF.